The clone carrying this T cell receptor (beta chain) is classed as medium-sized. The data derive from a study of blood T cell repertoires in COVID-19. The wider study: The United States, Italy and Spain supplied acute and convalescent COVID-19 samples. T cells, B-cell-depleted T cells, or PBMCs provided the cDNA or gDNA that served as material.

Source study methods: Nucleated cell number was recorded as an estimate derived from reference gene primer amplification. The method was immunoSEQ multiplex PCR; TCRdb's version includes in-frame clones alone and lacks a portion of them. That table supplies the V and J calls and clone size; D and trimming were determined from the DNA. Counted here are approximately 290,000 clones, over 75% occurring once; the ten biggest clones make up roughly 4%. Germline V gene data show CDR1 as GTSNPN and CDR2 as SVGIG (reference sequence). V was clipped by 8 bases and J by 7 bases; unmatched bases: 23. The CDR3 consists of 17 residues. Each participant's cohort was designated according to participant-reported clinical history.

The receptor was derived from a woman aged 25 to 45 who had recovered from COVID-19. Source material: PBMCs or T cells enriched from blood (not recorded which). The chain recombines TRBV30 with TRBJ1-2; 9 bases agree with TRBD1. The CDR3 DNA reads TGTGCCCGATACCCCTATCCCACAGGGGGCGTCTATCTTGGCTACACCTTC. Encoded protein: CARYPYPTGGVYLGYTF.